This T cell receptor (beta chain) was observed in a study of cytomegalovirus exposure and HLA in healthy donors. On this clone: What it recognizes is unknown.

The primer mix had 60 Vbeta and 13 Jbeta primers. Study processing details: A later analysis counted approximately 88 million unique TCR beta chains, some 11 million shared. Assay used: immunoSEQ multiplex PCR; TCRdb lists only in-frame clones, some missing. V and J calls and clone size follow that table, whereas D and trimming were derived from the DNA. The sample consists of about 130,000 clones, 75% to 90% of them appearing once. Study-wide points: Analyzed later, most CMV-associated TCR beta chains appeared HLA-restricted. In presence/absence analyses, roughly uniform sequencing depth across donors was assumed.

The sample was PBMCs. This receptor was obtained from a woman younger than 45 in good health and CMV-seropositive.

This chain's CDR3 is CASSSGVGTGGAEAYGYTF. CDR3 coding DNA: TGTGCCAGCAGCTCGGGAGTGGGGACAGGGGGCGCGGAGGCCTATGGCTACACCTTC. V is TRBV7-9 and J is TRBJ1-2; 12 nucleotides match TRBD1. In germline, CDR1 is SEHNR, CDR2 FQNEAQ (reference sequence). Trimming cost V 4 bases and J 4 bases; bases outside gene matches: 16. The CDR3 is made up of 19 amino acids.